The 30 T cell receptor beta chains below come from one sample, sequenced in a study of blood T cell repertoires in COVID-19. The repertoire was sequenced with immunoSEQ multiplex PCR; TCRdb's copy has only in-frame clones and lacks some. The sample yields about 190,000 clones, 65% to 85% seen once. The material sequenced was PBMCs or T cells enriched from blood (not recorded which). All receptors derive from a woman under 40 who had been exposed to COVID-19.

This clone has a handful of counts. The rearrangement links TRBV20-1 to TRBJ2-7; 10 bases are shared with TRBD1. CDR3 length equals 18 residues. CDR1 is DFQATT, CDR2 SNEGSKA, per germline (reference sequence). Unmatched junction bases numbered 19, after V lost 6 bases and J lost 2 bases. The CDR3, as DNA: TGCAGTGCGAGTACATGGACAGGGGGGCCCAGCGGTACCTACGAGCAGTACTTC. Translated, it gives CSASTWTGGPSGTYEQYF.

The CDR3 DNA sequence: TGTGCCAGTAGTGTAAATGAAGACAGGGGGACGGAAGCCGGGGAGCTGTTTTTT. Its translation is CASSVNEDRGTEAGELFF. The chain combines TRBV19 with TRBJ2-2; 9 positions match TRBD1. The germline V gene has CDR1 LNHDA and CDR2 SQIVND (reference sequence). This CDR3 region has 18 residues. With V trimmed by 5 bases and J by 6 bases, 16 bases remained unmatched.

V usage is TRBV11-1 and J usage is TRBJ2-7, with 7 bases aligning to TRBD1. This CDR3 is 15 amino acids long. J gave up 4 bases and V 5 bases, and 11 bases lay outside the gene matches. The germline V gene encodes CDR1 SGHAT and CDR2 FQDESV (reference sequence). The CDR3 DNA follows: TGTGCCAGCAGCCAAGTGGGAACAGGGGATTACGAGCAGTACTTC. This sequence encodes CASSQVGTGDYEQYF.

The chain joins TRBV27 to TRBJ2-3; D is uncertain. The CDR3 consists of 14 residues. Looked up from germline, CDR1 is MNHEY and CDR2 is SMNVEV (reference sequence). Between the trimmed V and J ends, which lost 4 bases and 2 bases, there was a span of 10 bases. For the CDR3, the DNA is TGTGCCAGCAGTTATATACAGCTCACAGATACGCAGTATTTT. Residues: CASSYIQLTDTQYF.

The count of this clone is one. The chain links TRBV9 to TRBJ1-4; D not certain. V shed 0 bases and J shed 8 bases, with 11 bases lying between them. The CDR3 loop spans 14 amino acids. Germline loops: CDR1 SGDLS, CDR2 YYNGEE. Written as DNA, the CDR3 is TGTGCCAGCAGCGTAGCGGGAGCCTTCGAAAAACTGTTTTTT. Translation gives CASSVAGAFEKLFF.

The chain couples TRBV29-1 to TRBJ1-1, with a possible D match to TRBD1 (5 bases). V was trimmed by 1 base and J by 5 bases, leaving 11 bases between them. The CDR3 runs to 13 residues. Germline V CDR1 and CDR2: SQVTM, ANQGSEA. The CDR3 spells CSVEGGGGTEAFF. Written as DNA, the CDR3 is TGCAGCGTTGAAGGTGGGGGGGGGACTGAAGCTTTCTTT.

V is TRBV5-4 and J is TRBJ1-1, with 8 bases identical to TRBD1. This CDR3 contains 15 residues. Germline lookup yields CDR1 SGHNT and CDR2 YYREEE (reference sequence). The V and J ends lost 1 base and 6 bases, in that order; junction bases with no gene match: 8. The CDR3: CASSLTWDRTPEAFF. The CDR3 DNA is TGTGCCAGCAGCTTGACTTGGGACAGGACTCCTGAAGCTTTCTTT.

The V gene is TRBV27, the J gene TRBJ2-3; the match to TRBD2 covers 11 bases. CDR3 length equals 15 residues. Trimming removed 2 bases from V and 5 bases from J; junction bases left unmatched: 3. Germline V gives CDR1 MNHEY, CDR2 SMNVEV (reference sequence). The CDR3 region is CASSLPSGGIDTQYF. The CDR3 DNA reads as TGTGCCAGCAGTTTACCTAGCGGGGGGATAGATACGCAGTATTTT.

This chain links TRBV14 with TRBJ1-1; D is unresolved. This CDR3 comprises 11 residues. The germline CDR1 and CDR2 sequences are SGHDN and FVKESK. The V and J ends lost 3 bases and 7 bases respectively, with 6 bases between them. The CDR3 here is CASSQRNEAFF. The CDR3, as DNA: TGTGCCAGCAGCCAGAGGAATGAAGCTTTCTTT.

This chain connects TRBV6-4 to TRBJ2-1, with 10 bases fitting TRBD2. The CDR3 extends over 16 amino acids. J was trimmed by 3 bases and V by 2 bases; bases with no gene match: 4. Germline lookup yields CDR1 MRHNA and CDR2 SNTAGT. CDR3 nucleotides: TGTGCCAGCAGTGACCGTATAGCGGGGGGCTACAATGAGCAGTTCTTC. Translating gives CASSDRIAGGYNEQFF.

This rearrangement joins TRBV7-9 to TRBJ2-7; D may be TRBD2 (5 bases). Trimming stripped 6 bases from V and 2 bases from J, with 11 bases between. CDR3 length: 13 residues. Germline V CDR1 and CDR2: SEHNR, FQNEAQ (reference sequence). For the CDR3, the DNA is TGTGCCAGCAGTAGCGACGGCACCTACGAGCAGTACTTC. Protein product: CASSSDGTYEQYF.

The J gene is TRBJ1-3, the V gene TRBV4-1; D is ambiguous. In germline, CDR1 is MGHRA, CDR2 YSYEKL. This CDR3 comprises 15 residues. The V end was cut by 3 bases, the J end by 9 bases, with 18 bases between. CDR3 sequence: CASSHPGPTSPTIYF. In DNA form, the CDR3 reads TGCGCCAGCAGCCACCCGGGTCCCACCAGCCCCACCATATATTTT.

The chain joins TRBV12-5 to TRBJ1-2; possible D gene TRBD1, 6 bases. Germline values: CDR1 LGHNT, CDR2 FRNRAP. V was shortened by 5 bases and J by 2 bases, with 6 bases between the two germline ends. The CDR3 length is 12 residues. The CDR3 bases are TGTGCTAGTGGTAGGGGGAACTATGGCTACACCTTC. Translated, it gives CASGRGNYGYTF.

The CDR3 region is CASRFPTRGRAVDTEAFF. CDR3 bases: TGTGCCAGCAGATTTCCGACCAGGGGACGGGCCGTAGACACTGAAGCTTTCTTT. The V gene is TRBV11-2, the J gene TRBJ1-1; tentatively, D is TRBD1 (6 bases). The germline V and J ends were trimmed by 6 bases and 3 bases, with 26 bases remaining between them. The CDR3 spans 18 residues. Germline assignment: CDR1 SGHAT and CDR2 FQNNGV.

The chain employs TRBV5-1 and TRBJ2-7; D uncertain. Germline CDR1 SGHRS, CDR2 YFSETQ. The CDR3 sequence is 15 residues long. With 0 bases removed from V and 3 bases from J, the gap between germline ends came to 13 bases. CDR3 region: CASSLEVPAGYEQYF. The CDR3 nucleotides read TGCGCCAGCAGCTTGGAGGTCCCAGCAGGCTACGAGCAGTACTTC.

This clone was found once. V is TRBV2 and J is TRBJ2-7; tentatively, D is TRBD1 (6 bases). The CDR3 sequence is 14 residues long. From germline, CDR1 is SNHLY and CDR2 FYNNEI. V lost 8 bases and J 3 bases, leaving 17 bases between the germline ends. Here the CDR3 DNA reads TGTGCCAGCGGTAACAGGGAAAGGGACTACGAGCAGTACTTC. This gives the protein CASGNRERDYEQYF. Full variable domain (remainder filled in from reference TRBV2 and TRBJ2-7): EPEVTQTPSHQVTQMGQEVILRCVPISNHLYFYWYRQILGQKVEFLVSFYNNEISEKSEIFDDQFSVERPDGSNFTLKIRSTKLEDSAMYFCASGNRERDYEQYFGPGTRLTVT.

The rearrangement uses TRBV20-1 and TRBJ1-1; 8 bases fit TRBD1. CDR3 length: 14 residues. Germline V gene lookup returns CDR1 DFQATT and CDR2 SNEGSKA (reference sequence). The V and J ends lost 3 bases and 8 bases, in that order; junction bases with no gene match: 11. The CDR3 spells CSASGQGAWGEAFF. Here the CDR3 DNA reads TGCAGTGCTAGTGGGCAGGGGGCCTGGGGGGAAGCTTTCTTT.

The J gene is TRBJ2-1, the V gene TRBV3-1 (or the pseudogene TRBV3-2), with 10 bases aligning to TRBD2. The V segment lost 4 bases and the J segment 8 bases; nucleotides outside the gene matches: 11. The CDR3 sequence is 16 residues long. CDR1 and CDR2 (germline): LGHDT, YNNKEL (reference sequence). The CDR3: CASSPASGGPLDEQFF. The DNA of the CDR3 is TGTGCCAGCAGCCCGGCTAGCGGGGGACCTTTGGATGAGCAGTTCTTC.

This clone was observed a single time. This sequence joins TRBV5-1 and TRBJ2-2; perhaps TRBD2 as D (6 bases). The length of the CDR3 is 16 residues. Between the trimmed V and J ends, which lost 4 bases and 4 bases, there was a span of 17 bases. Germline V gives CDR1 SGHRS, CDR2 YFSETQ. The CDR3 sequence: CASSPVGAGPTGELFF. In nucleotides, the CDR3 is TGCGCCAGCAGCCCAGTCGGGGCGGGGCCCACCGGGGAGCTGTTTTTT.

This rearrangement joins TRBV7-9 to TRBJ2-5; 7 nucleotides match TRBD1. The junction had 1 base not matched to a gene; V was cut back by 1 base and J by 5 bases. The CDR3 is 13 residues long. Germline values: CDR1 SEHNR, CDR2 FQNEAQ (reference sequence). CDR3 nucleotide sequence: TGTGCCAGCAGCTTAGGCAGGGGGGAGACCCAGTACTTC. Residues: CASSLGRGETQYF.

The V call is TRBV5-8, the J call TRBJ2-1; 7 bases are a match to TRBD1. J lost 13 bases, V lost 6 bases, and 19 bases had no gene match. Germline-derived CDR1 and CDR2 are SGHTS and YDEGEE. CDR3 length: 15 amino acids. The CDR3 here is CASNLGQKKQETQFF. The CDR3 region has the DNA TGTGCCAGCAACCTGGGACAGAAGAAGCAAGAGACCCAGTTCTTC.

This clone has only a few counts. The chain employs TRBV3-1 (or the pseudogene TRBV3-2) and TRBJ2-1, with 9 bases aligning to TRBD2. Unmatched junction bases numbered 5, after V lost 0 bases and J lost 8 bases. From germline, CDR1 is LGHDT and CDR2 YNNKEL (reference sequence). The CDR3 length is 15 residues. CDR3 residues: CASSQEIAGVDEQFF. Here the CDR3 DNA reads TGTGCCAGCAGCCAAGAGATAGCGGGGGTTGATGAGCAGTTCTTC.

As regards this clone: Germline is not matched at one junction end, which may reflect a read error. This sequence joins TRBV10-2 and TRBJ1-2; 7 nucleotides align to TRBD1. Looked up from germline, CDR1 is WSHSY and CDR2 is SAAADI. The CDR3 has 15 residues. Here the CDR3 DNA reads TGCGCCACCAGTGGCGCGGACAGGTCTCTATTTGGCTACACCTTC. Encoded protein: CATSGADRSLFGYTF.

The gene calls are TRBV5-1 and TRBJ2-3; 9 bases line up with TRBD1. The germline V gene encodes CDR1 SGHRS and CDR2 YFSETQ. With V trimmed by 0 bases and J by 0 bases, 5 bases remained unmatched. The CDR3 covers 17 residues. This chain's CDR3 is CASSLGTGAGSTDTQYF. The CDR3 DNA follows: TGCGCCAGCAGCTTGGGGACAGGGGCCGGGAGCACAGATACGCAGTATTTT.

The V and J genes are TRBV27 and TRBJ2-5; TRBD2 is a possible D gene (5 bases). Trimming shortened V by 7 bases and J by 5 bases, and 17 bases separated the two germline ends. The CDR3 loop spans 14 amino acids. Germline assignment: CDR1 MNHEY and CDR2 SMNVEV (reference sequence). The CDR3 protein is CASTLPGVRETQYF. CDR3 coding DNA: TGTGCCAGCACCCTACCCGGGGTTCGGGAGACCCAGTACTTC.

The V gene is TRBV28, the J gene TRBJ1-2; D unclear. The germline V gene encodes CDR1 MDHEN and CDR2 SYDVKM. The V end lost 5 bases, the J end lost 0 bases, and 13 bases lay between the germline ends. There are 15 residues in the CDR3. This CDR3 reads CASSQKPGANYGYTF. CDR3 nucleotide sequence: TGTGCCAGCAGTCAGAAACCGGGAGCTAACTATGGCTACACCTTC.

The chain couples TRBV5-6 to TRBJ2-3, with a weak D call TRBD1 (6 bases). The V gene lost 2 bases and the J gene lost 4 bases, with 14 bases spanning the gap. Germline V lookup: CDR1 SGHDT, CDR2 YYEEEE. The CDR3 is made up of 15 amino acids. This CDR3 reads CASSFGGGGADTQYF. CDR3 nucleotide sequence: TGTGCCAGCAGCTTTGGCGGTGGGGGCGCAGATACGCAGTATTTT. Combining the CDR3 with reference TRBV5-6 and TRBJ2-3 gives the whole variable domain DAGVTQSPTHLIKTRGQQVTLRCSPKSGHDTVSWYQQALGQGPQFIFQYYEEEERQRGNFPDRFSGHQFPNYSSELNVNALLLGDSALYLCASSFGGGGADTQYFGPGTRLTVL.

The chain has TRBV5-4 and TRBJ2-3, with 7 bases lining up with TRBD2. The CDR3 covers 14 residues. CDR1 is SGHNT, CDR2 YYREEE, per germline (reference sequence). V gave up 2 bases and J gave up 5 bases; unmatched junction bases: 5. This chain's CDR3 is CASSFGGSGDTQYF. CDR3 coding DNA: TGTGCCAGCAGCTTCGGCGGGAGTGGAGATACGCAGTATTTT.

This clone has a count of ten or more. V gene TRBV6-4 combines with J gene TRBJ2-1; TRBD2 aligns across 15 bases. V was clipped by 4 bases and J by 6 bases; unmatched bases: 1. CDR3 length equals 15 residues. Germline CDR1 and CDR2: MRHNA and SNTAGT. The CDR3 here is CASSGTSGGANEQFF. The CDR3 DNA follows: TGTGCCAGCAGTGGGACTAGCGGGGGGGCCAATGAGCAGTTCTTC.

The genes are TRBV20-1 and TRBJ1-1, with D perhaps TRBD1 (5 bases). V was cut by 1 base and J by 8 bases, with 8 bases left in between. CDR3 length: 11 amino acids. Germline V lookup: CDR1 DFQATT, CDR2 SNEGSKA (reference sequence). The CDR3 DNA reads TGCAGTGCTAGAGTCCAGGGAGAAGCTTTCTTT. It translates to CSARVQGEAFF.